The present entry profiles one T cell receptor (beta chain) with its context. This sample is part of a study of blood T cell repertoires in COVID-19. Study-level information: Sites across the United States, Italy and Spain contributed samples from acute and convalescent COVID-19. PBMCs, B-cell-depleted T cells, or T cells were the source of the cDNA or gDNA that made up the material.

V was shortened by 1 base and J by 4 bases, with 8 bases between the two germline ends. Germline CDR1 is LGHDT and CDR2 is YNNKEL (reference sequence). The CDR3 has 14 residues. How the authors handled the data: Reference gene primer amplification gave estimated nucleated cell counts. Profiled with immunoSEQ multiplex PCR; TCRdb holds only in-frame clones, not every one. From that table come the V and J calls and clone size; the DNA was used to work out D and trimming. The repertoire includes under 250,000 clones, around three quarters of them detected once, and less than 7% sits in the top ten. The receptor's source is a woman aged 70-85 years with acute or convalescent COVID-19. Sequenced input: peripheral blood. This chain links TRBV3-1 (or the pseudogene TRBV3-2) with TRBJ1-3; D uncertain. The DNA of the CDR3 is TGTGCCAGCAGCCAAGGGAGATCGGGAAACACCATATATTTT. Amino acids: CASSQGRSGNTIYF.